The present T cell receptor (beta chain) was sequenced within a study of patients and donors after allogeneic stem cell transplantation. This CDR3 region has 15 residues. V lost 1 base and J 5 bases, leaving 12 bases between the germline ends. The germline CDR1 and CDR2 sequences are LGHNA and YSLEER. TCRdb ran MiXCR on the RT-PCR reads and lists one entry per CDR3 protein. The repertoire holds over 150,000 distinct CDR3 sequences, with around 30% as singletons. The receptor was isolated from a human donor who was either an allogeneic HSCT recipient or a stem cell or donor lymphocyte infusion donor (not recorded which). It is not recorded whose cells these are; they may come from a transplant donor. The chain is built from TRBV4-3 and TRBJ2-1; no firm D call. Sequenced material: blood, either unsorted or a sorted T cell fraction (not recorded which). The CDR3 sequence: CASSQGTLINNEQFF. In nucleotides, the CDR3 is TGCGCCAGCAGCCAAGGCACCCTAATTAACAATGAGCAGTTCTTC.